This entry features one T cell receptor beta chain sequence. V was shortened by 4 bases and J by 0 bases, with 20 bases between the two germline ends. Germline assignment: CDR1 SGHRS and CDR2 YFSETQ. CDR3 length: 17 amino acids. These data belong to a study of CD8+ T cells in alopecia areata. About the study: Scalp area affected, as a percentage, set the severity score of treated patients.

The treatment: oral pan-JAK inhibitor, 5-10 mg twice daily. The investigators collected lesional scalp punch biopsies and peripheral blood from alopecia areata patients. Extracted RNA was reverse transcribed, and the resulting cDNA served as sequencing template. Produced via immunoSEQ multiplex PCR; TCRdb's table is partial and in-frame only. Of roughly 120,000 clones listed, 58% are singletons. The sequence was collected from a human donor with alopecia areata. Sequenced material: CD8+ T cells sorted from blood, taken at week 4, from a patient treated with tofacitinib. The chain joins TRBV5-1 to TRBJ2-7; D possibly matches TRBD1 or TRBD2 (5 bases each). For the CDR3, the DNA is TGCGCCAGCAGCCTCGCTCCGGGGACCAGGAGCTCCTACGAGCAGTACTTC. Its translation is CASSLAPGTRSSYEQYF.